These 3 T cell receptor beta chains came from one sample sequenced in a study of human T cells and chemical hapten exposure. In TCRdb, the RACE reads were re-called with MiXCR into one record per CDR3 protein. This sample carries under 300,000 distinct CDR3 sequences, approximately 8% of them seen once, and the ten largest clones take around 1.2%. Sample time point: pre-sensitization, week 0. The treatment here: therapeutic diphenylcyclopropenone sensitization with weekly scalp DPC. The input for sequencing was whole blood, taken in connection with sensitization to the hapten diphenylcyclopropenone (DPC). The receptor set was obtained from a man between 18 and 29 years old with alopecia areata. Some clones in this sample may be carry-over from other donors' samples.

There are a few counts of this clonotype. This rearrangement joins TRBV28 to TRBJ2-7, with TRBD1 matching 7 bases. The CDR3 consists of 15 residues. The ends lost 5 bases at V and 7 bases at J; junction bases unmatched: 14. The germline gives CDR1 MDHEN, CDR2 SYDVKM. In DNA form, the CDR3 reads TGTGCCAGCAGTGGGACAGCGATTCCCGCGAGGGAGCAGTACTTC. Protein product: CASSGTAIPAREQYF.

This clonotype was recorded at least ten times. CDR3 DNA: TGTGCCAGCAGCGTAGCTGTTGACAGGGCCGAGCTGTTTTTT. Its protein is CASSVAVDRAELFF. The chain uses TRBV9 and TRBJ2-2; 7 bases match TRBD1. Germline CDR1 and CDR2: SGDLS and YYNGEE. The CDR3 has 14 residues. With V trimmed by 0 bases and J by 11 bases, 7 bases remained unmatched.

This chain links TRBV28 with TRBJ2-5; TRBD1 is a possible D gene (6 bases). The CDR3 is 13 residues long. The V end was cut by 3 bases, the J end by 4 bases, with 9 bases between. CDR1 and CDR2 (germline): MDHEN, SYDVKM. As DNA, the CDR3 is TGTGCCAGCAGTTTGTACAGGGTAGAGACCCAGTACTTC. Translated, it gives CASSLYRVETQYF.